A single sample gave rise to the 31 T cell receptor beta chains below, sequenced in a study of blood T cell repertoires in COVID-19. The protocol was immunoSEQ multiplex PCR, while the TCRdb copy is restricted to in-frame clones and leaves out a portion. The sample lists 220,000 or so clones, approximately 84% occurring once. Sequencing was performed on peripheral blood. These receptors all stem from a woman older than 75 with acute or convalescent COVID-19.

The chain has TRBV18 and TRBJ2-1; 16 bases are shared with TRBD2. CDR1 and CDR2 (germline): KGHSH, LQKENI. The V and J ends lost 4 bases and 8 bases, in that order; junction bases with no gene match: 8. This CDR3 region has 17 residues. CDR3 sequence: CASSLNSGLAGGDEQFF. Here the CDR3 DNA reads TGTGCCAGCTCACTAAACTCGGGACTAGCGGGAGGGGATGAGCAGTTCTTC.

V and J are TRBV19 and TRBJ1-2; perhaps TRBD1 as D (5 bases). The V end was cut by 9 bases, the J end by 6 bases, with 11 bases between. This CDR3 region has 11 residues. The germline V gene has CDR1 LNHDA and CDR2 SQIVND (reference sequence). CDR3 loop: CASRVGDGYTF. DNA of the CDR3: TGTGCCAGCAGGGTTGGTGATGGCTACACCTTC.

The rearrangement links TRBV27 to TRBJ1-6; D might be TRBD1 (5 bases). Germline CDR1 and CDR2: MNHEY and SMNVEV (reference sequence). The length of the CDR3 is 15 residues. The ends were cut back, 5 bases at V and 3 bases at J, with 11 bases in the middle. The CDR3 region has the DNA TGTGCCAGCAGTCCGCGGGACGGCTATAATTCACCCCTCCACTTT. Translated, it gives CASSPRDGYNSPLHF.

The V gene is TRBV7-8, the J gene TRBJ2-6; 8 nucleotides line up with TRBD1. This CDR3 is 21 amino acids long. CDR1 and CDR2 (germline): SGHVS, FQNEAQ. V lost 1 base and J lost 2; bases outside the gene matches: 16. In nucleotides, the CDR3 is TGTGCCAGCAGCTTAGTCCCCGGACAGGGATGGGCTAGGACTGGGGCCAACGTCCTGACTTTC. Amino acid sequence: CASSLVPGQGWARTGANVLTF.

This clone was picked up one time. This chain joins TRBV2 and TRBJ1-2; D is possibly TRBD1 (5 bases). Looked up from germline, CDR1 is SNHLY and CDR2 is FYNNEI. V was shortened by 5 bases and J by 6 bases, with 19 bases between the two germline ends. The CDR3 contains 15 residues. CDR3 nucleotide sequence: TGTGCCAGCAGTACTCTATCAGGGCAGGGCGATGGCTACACCTTC. Translated: CASSTLSGQGDGYTF.

This clone was counted a few times. The rearrangement uses TRBV19 and TRBJ1-2; a weak D match, TRBD1 (5 bases). Trimming removed 3 bases at V and 4 bases at J, with 9 bases between. Per the germline V gene, CDR1 is LNHDA and CDR2 is SQIVND (reference sequence). CDR3 length: 13 amino acids. CDR3 bases: TGTGCCAGTAGTATGGGGCAGTCCTATGGCTACACCTTC. It is translated as CASSMGQSYGYTF.

The rearrangement joins TRBV7-2 to TRBJ2-5, with TRBD2 identical over 11 bases. The CDR3 extends over 18 amino acids. After removal of 5 bases from V and 5 bases from J, the junction contained 16 bases not matched to a gene. Germline-derived CDR1 and CDR2 are SGHTA and FQGNSA. The CDR3 DNA reads as TGTGCCAGCAGCCCCAGACTAGCGGGGTCGTGGGGGAGCGAGACCCAGTACTTC. This translates into CASSPRLAGSWGSETQYF. Full variable domain (missing parts from reference TRBV7-2 and TRBJ2-5): GAGVSQSPSNKVTEKGKDVELRCDPISGHTALYWYRQSLGQGLEFLIYFQGNSAPDKSGLPSDRFSAERTGGSVSTLTIQRTQQEDSAVYLCASSPRLAGSWGSETQYFGPGTRLLVL.

This clone was seen a handful of times. V gene TRBV5-1 combines with J gene TRBJ2-3; 8 bases agree with TRBD1. Germline CDR1 and CDR2: SGHRS and YFSETQ. J was trimmed by 0 bases and V by 4 bases; bases with no gene match: 4. The CDR3 is 15 amino acids. CDR3 protein: CASSRRQGSTDTQYF. In nucleotides, the CDR3 is TGCGCCAGCAGCCGCCGACAGGGGAGCACAGATACGCAGTATTTT.

The V call is TRBV7-3, the J call TRBJ2-2; a possible D gene is TRBD1 (5 bases). The CDR3 is 15 amino acids. Germline V gene sequence: CDR1 SGHTA, CDR2 FQGTGA. V was trimmed by 1 base and J by 2 bases, leaving 8 bases between them. The CDR3 DNA sequence: TGTGCCAGCAGCTTAAGCAGGGCTAACACCGGGGAGCTGTTTTTT. It translates to CASSLSRANTGELFF.

The chain is built from TRBV4-2 and TRBJ2-5, with 13 bases that match TRBD2. This CDR3 is built from 19 residues. The V gene end was trimmed by 0 bases and the J gene end by 5 bases; junction bases not matched to a gene: 12. The V gene's germline CDR1 is LGHNA and CDR2 YNFKEQ. The CDR3 DNA reads as TGTGCCAGCAGCCAAGATGTGAGACTAGCGGGGGGAGGTGGGGAGACCCAGTACTTC. Translated, it gives CASSQDVRLAGGGGETQYF.

V gene TRBV20-1 combines with J gene TRBJ1-3; D might be TRBD1 (5 bases). Germline V CDR1 and CDR2: DFQATT, SNEGSKA (reference sequence). Trimming stripped 3 bases from V and 2 bases from J, with 14 bases between. The CDR3 consists of 15 residues. The CDR3 spells CSASVGLGTGNTIYF. The CDR3 region has the DNA TGCAGTGCTAGTGTGGGACTTGGGACTGGAAACACCATATATTTT.

The chain recombines TRBV2 with TRBJ1-1, with TRBD1 identical over 9 bases. The trim removed 5 bases at V and 2 bases at J, leaving 6 bases unmatched. The germline CDR1 and CDR2 sequences are SNHLY and FYNNEI. This CDR3 is 15 amino acids long. CDR3 sequence: CASSPNRGHNTEAFF. For the CDR3, the DNA is TGTGCCAGCAGTCCCAACAGGGGGCATAACACTGAAGCTTTCTTT.

This clone was seen only once. Germline and junction disagree at one end, which may indicate a read error. This chain uses TRBV3-1 (or the pseudogene TRBV3-2) with TRBJ1-1; D gene ambiguous. The CDR3 is 13 residues long. Germline lookup yields CDR1 LGHDT and CDR2 YNNKEL (reference sequence). The CDR3 is CASSQVRRDEVLF. Written as DNA, the CDR3 is TGTGCCAGCAGCCAAGTAAGGAGGGATGAAGTTCTCTTT.

This sequence joins TRBV5-5 and TRBJ2-7; perhaps TRBD1 as D (5 bases). V lost 5 bases and J 4 bases, leaving 13 bases between the germline ends. Germline CDR1 is SGHKS and CDR2 is YYEKEE (reference sequence). The CDR3 extends over 13 amino acids. This CDR3 is CASRPPGKYEQYF. DNA for the CDR3: TGTGCCAGCAGACCTCCAGGGAAATACGAGCAGTACTTC.

J is TRBJ2-3 and V is TRBV30; 8 bases line up with TRBD2. This CDR3 has 14 residues. Losses at the gene ends were 5 bases for V and 7 bases for J; bases not matched to a gene: 11. CDR1 and CDR2 from the germline V gene are GTSNPN and SVGIG (reference sequence). The CDR3 DNA sequence: TGTGCCTGGGGCCTAACGGGGGGGGCGCATACGCAGTATTTT. It specifies CAWGLTGGAHTQYF. Together with reference TRBV30 and TRBJ2-3, the CDR3 gives the full variable domain: SQTIHQWPATLVQPVGSPLSLECTVEGTSNPNLYWYRQAAGRGLQLLFYSVGIGQISSEVPQNLSASRPQDRQFILSSKKLLLSDSGFYLCAWGLTGGAHTQYFGPGTRLTVL.

This clone was detected only once. V is TRBV3-1 (or the pseudogene TRBV3-2) and J is TRBJ2-1; TRBD2 matches at 12 bases. The germline gives CDR1 LGHDT, CDR2 YNNKEL (reference sequence). This CDR3 comprises 17 residues. V lost 5 bases to trimming and J lost 3 bases; unmatched junction nucleotides: 8. The CDR3 protein is CASSEQTSGSFYNEQFF. The CDR3, as DNA: TGTGCCAGCAGCGAACAGACTAGCGGGAGTTTCTACAATGAGCAGTTCTTC.

The chain combines TRBV5-1 with TRBJ1-5, with D possibly matching TRBD1 (5 bases). Trimming shortened V by 8 bases and J by 0 bases, and 33 bases separated the two germline ends. CDR1 and CDR2 (germline): SGHRS, YFSETQ. This CDR3 has 21 residues. The CDR3 bases are TGCGCCAGTCCGACAGAGGCTGTTCACTATCCCGGACCTTATAGCAATCAGCCCCAGCATTTT. Protein: CASPTEAVHYPGPYSNQPQHF.

This clone was seen more than once but under ten times. The gene calls are TRBV5-6 and TRBJ1-5; 7 nucleotides agree with TRBD1. The germline V gene has CDR1 SGHDT and CDR2 YYEEEE. V lost 2 bases, J lost 2 bases, and 4 bases stayed unmatched. The CDR3 contains 15 residues. CDR3 nucleotide sequence: TGTGCCAGCAGCTTACAGACAGGGCGCAATCAGCCCCAGCATTTT. Translating it yields CASSLQTGRNQPQHF.

This clone was counted once. The J gene is TRBJ2-5, the V gene TRBV18; possible D gene TRBD1, 6 bases. Germline CDR1 reads KGHSH; CDR2 reads LQKENI. Trimming removed 5 bases at V and 5 bases at J, with 15 bases between. This CDR3 contains 14 residues. As DNA, the CDR3 is TGTGCCAGCTCAGCGACAGGAGCCGAGGAGACCCAGTACTTC. This codes for CASSATGAEETQYF.

V usage is TRBV29-1 and J usage is TRBJ1-1; D gene unclear. The CDR3 extends over 14 amino acids. Germline V gene sequence: CDR1 SQVTM, CDR2 ANQGSEA. Deletions cut 3 bases from V and 6 bases from J, with 17 bases between. CDR3 nucleotides: TGCAGCGTTGACAAGGATCTGATTGAGGCTGAAGCTTTCTTT. This encodes CSVDKDLIEAEAFF.

The rearrangement uses TRBV9 and TRBJ2-2; possible D gene TRBD1, 5 bases. Trimming stripped 7 bases from V and 2 bases from J, with 12 bases between. This CDR3 is 14 amino acids long. Germline V gene data show CDR1 as SGDLS and CDR2 as YYNGEE. The CDR3 bases are TGTGCCAGCCAAGCAGGGCCAAACACCGGGGAGCTGTTTTTT. Amino acid sequence: CASQAGPNTGELFF. Full variable domain (outside the CDR3, taken from reference TRBV9 and TRBJ2-2): DSGVTQTPKHLITATGQRVTLRCSPRSGDLSVYWYQQSLDQGLQFLIQYYNGEERAKGNILERFSAQQFPDLHSELNLSSLELGDSALYFCASQAGPNTGELFFGEGSRLTVL.

The rearrangement uses TRBV15 and TRBJ2-4; 12 nucleotides line up with TRBD2. Germline loops: CDR1 LNHNV, CDR2 YYDKDF (reference sequence). J was trimmed by 5 bases and V by 1 base; bases with no gene match: 3. The CDR3 is made up of 16 amino acids. CDR3 nucleotides: TGTGCCACCAGCAGAGGTAGGACTAGCGGGGAAAACATTCAGTACTTC. Translation gives CATSRGRTSGENIQYF.

CDR3 nucleotide sequence: TGTGCCAGCAGCGCAGAAGGGGTCGGGGGCTACGAGCAGTACTTC. It yields the protein CASSAEGVGGYEQYF. The V gene is TRBV11-2, the J gene TRBJ2-7, with D tentatively TRBD2 (6 bases). The V gene lost 5 bases and the J gene lost 3 bases, with 17 bases spanning the gap. This CDR3 region has 15 residues. Germline V gene data show CDR1 as SGHAT and CDR2 as FQNNGV.

With respect to this clone: Other DNA sequences in this specimen translate into the identical CDR3. V and J are TRBV5-6 and TRBJ1-1; TRBD1 might be the D (5 bases). Per germline, CDR1 SGHDT and CDR2 YYEEEE. The CDR3 has 14 amino acids. The V and J ends lost 2 bases and 0 bases respectively, with 8 bases between them. For the CDR3, the DNA is TGTGCCAGCAGCTTAAGACAGCTGAACACTGAAGCTTTCTTT. Its protein is CASSLRQLNTEAFF. Full variable domain (rest looked up from reference TRBV5-6 and TRBJ1-1): DAGVTQSPTHLIKTRGQQVTLRCSPKSGHDTVSWYQQALGQGPQFIFQYYEEEERQRGNFPDRFSGHQFPNYSSELNVNALLLGDSALYLCASSLRQLNTEAFFGQGTRLTVV.

With regard to this clone: Other DNA sequences in the sample encode the same CDR3. J is TRBJ1-5 and V is TRBV28; 7 bases line up with TRBD1. Germline lookup yields CDR1 MDHEN and CDR2 SYDVKM. The junction had 5 bases not matched to a gene; V was cut back by 0 bases and J by 0 bases. The CDR3 is 17 amino acids. CDR3 sequence (DNA): TGTGCCAGCAGTTTATGGACAGGGACCTATAGCAATCAGCCCCAGCATTTT. Encoded protein: CASSLWTGTYSNQPQHF.

The chain employs TRBV5-8 and TRBJ1-2; D uncertain. The germline V gene has CDR1 SGHTS and CDR2 YDEGEE. Trimming cost V 4 bases and J 8 bases, with 12 bases left between them. The CDR3 consists of 12 residues. As DNA, the CDR3 is TGTGCCAGCAGCCCGGGGAACCGCGGCTACACCTTC. It encodes CASSPGNRGYTF.

This clone was found a few times. The J gene is TRBJ1-5, the V gene TRBV3-1 (or the pseudogene TRBV3-2); no reliable D call. Germline V gives CDR1 LGHDT, CDR2 YNNKEL (reference sequence). This CDR3 is built from 16 residues. V was trimmed by 3 bases and J by 0 bases, leaving 12 bases between them. CDR3 residues: CASSQSPGYSNQPQHF. In DNA, the CDR3 is TGTGCCAGCAGCCAGTCGCCGGGTTATAGCAATCAGCCCCAGCATTTT.

This clone has only one observation. The chain employs TRBV11-3 and TRBJ2-1; the match to TRBD2 covers 15 bases. CDR3 size: 16 residues. The ends lost 4 bases at V and 6 bases at J; junction bases unmatched: 4. Germline CDR1 SGHNT, CDR2 YENEEA. Here the CDR3 reads CASSSGLAGGRNEQFF. CDR3 coding DNA: TGTGCCAGCAGCTCTGGACTAGCGGGAGGGCGCAATGAGCAGTTCTTC.

This clone has a handful of counts. The chain joins TRBV27 to TRBJ2-1; TRBD1 aligns across 9 bases. This CDR3 is built from 17 residues. Germline loops: CDR1 MNHEY, CDR2 SMNVEV (reference sequence). The junction had 13 bases not matched to a gene; V was cut back by 4 bases and J by 6 bases. The CDR3 bases are TGTGCCAGCAGTTCCCCGCCGTCCCGGGACAGGGTCAATGAGCAGTTCTTC. Translation gives CASSSPPSRDRVNEQFF.

The chain joins TRBV5-1 to TRBJ1-4; D gene uncertain. Germline V gives CDR1 SGHRS, CDR2 YFSETQ. Trimming shortened V by 0 bases and J by 4 bases, and 10 bases separated the two germline ends. CDR3 length: 15 amino acids. Written as DNA, the CDR3 is TGCGCCAGCAGCTTGGTCGCAGGCTATAATGAAAAACTGTTTTTT. Amino acids: CASSLVAGYNEKLFF.

This clone was observed once. The chain links TRBV5-4 to TRBJ2-2, with 7 bases aligning to TRBD2. Trimming at V came to 2 bases and at J to 0 bases, leaving 7 bases not matched to a gene. CDR3 length: 17 amino acids. CDR1 and CDR2 from the germline V gene are SGHNT and YYREEE (reference sequence). CDR3 coding DNA: TGTGCCAGCAGCTTAGAACTAGCGCGCGCGAACACCGGGGAGCTGTTTTTT. Its translation is CASSLELARANTGELFF.